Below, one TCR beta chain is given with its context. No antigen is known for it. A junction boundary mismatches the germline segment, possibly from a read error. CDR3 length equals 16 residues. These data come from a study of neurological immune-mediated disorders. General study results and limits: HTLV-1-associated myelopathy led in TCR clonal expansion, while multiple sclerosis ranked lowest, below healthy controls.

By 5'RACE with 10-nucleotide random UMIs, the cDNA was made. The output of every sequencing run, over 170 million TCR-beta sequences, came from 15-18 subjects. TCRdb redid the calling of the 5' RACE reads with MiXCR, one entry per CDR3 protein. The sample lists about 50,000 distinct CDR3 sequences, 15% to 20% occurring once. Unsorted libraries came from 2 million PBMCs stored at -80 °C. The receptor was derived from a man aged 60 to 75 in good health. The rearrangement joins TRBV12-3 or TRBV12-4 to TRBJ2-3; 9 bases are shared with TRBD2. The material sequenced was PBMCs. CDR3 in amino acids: CASSLSAGGITGTQYF. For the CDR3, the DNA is TGTGCCAGCAGTTTATCTGCGGGAGGGATCACAGGTACGCAGTATTTC.